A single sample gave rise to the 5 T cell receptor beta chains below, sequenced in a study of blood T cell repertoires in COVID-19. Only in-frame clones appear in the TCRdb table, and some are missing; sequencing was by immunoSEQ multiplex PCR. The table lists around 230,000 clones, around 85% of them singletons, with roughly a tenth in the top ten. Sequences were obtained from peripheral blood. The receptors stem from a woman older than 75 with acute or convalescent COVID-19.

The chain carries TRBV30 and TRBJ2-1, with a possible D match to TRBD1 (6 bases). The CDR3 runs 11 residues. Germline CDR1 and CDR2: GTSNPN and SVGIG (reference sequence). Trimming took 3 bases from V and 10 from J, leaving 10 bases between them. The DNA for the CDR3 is TGTGCCTGGAGAGCCGGGACAGAGCAGTTCTTC. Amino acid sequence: CAWRAGTEQFF.

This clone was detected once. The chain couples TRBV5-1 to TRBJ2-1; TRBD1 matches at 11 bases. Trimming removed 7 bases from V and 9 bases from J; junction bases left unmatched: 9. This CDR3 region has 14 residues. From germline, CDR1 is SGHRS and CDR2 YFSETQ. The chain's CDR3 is CASRPGTGGGEQFF. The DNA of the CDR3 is TGCGCCAGCCGACCCGGGACAGGGGGAGGTGAGCAGTTCTTC.

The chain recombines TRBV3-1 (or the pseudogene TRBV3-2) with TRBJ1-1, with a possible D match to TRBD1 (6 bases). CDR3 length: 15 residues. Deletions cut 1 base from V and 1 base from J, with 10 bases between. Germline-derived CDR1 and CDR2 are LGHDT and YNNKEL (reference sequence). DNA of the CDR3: TGTGCCAGCAGCCAAGGATGGGGGCGGAACACTGAAGCTTTCTTT. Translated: CASSQGWGRNTEAFF.

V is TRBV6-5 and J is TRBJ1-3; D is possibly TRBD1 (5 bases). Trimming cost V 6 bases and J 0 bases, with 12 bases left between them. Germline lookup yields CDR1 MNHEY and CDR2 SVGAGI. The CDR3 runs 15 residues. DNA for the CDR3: TGTGCCAGCAGCCCAGACAGCCTCTCTGGAAACACCATATATTTT. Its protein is CASSPDSLSGNTIYF.

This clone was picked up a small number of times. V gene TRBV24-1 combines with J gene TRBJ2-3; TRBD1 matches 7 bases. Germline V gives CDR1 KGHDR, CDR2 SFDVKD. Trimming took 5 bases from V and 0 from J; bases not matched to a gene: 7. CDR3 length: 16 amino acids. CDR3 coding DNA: TGTGCCACCAGTGCCCGGGACAGCAAAAGCACAGATACGCAGTATTTT. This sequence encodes CATSARDSKSTDTQYF.